This TCR beta chain was recorded in a study of breast tumors, draining lymph nodes, adjacent tissues (dated by TCRdb to about 2016). Broadly, across the study: TCR beta repertoires were compared across tumor, adjacent nontumor tissue and axillary lymph nodes obtained from breast cancer patients. The study was designed to assess the relationships and possible T-cell exchange between tumor, surrounding tissue and draining lymph node repertoires in human breast cancer. Findings and caveats that apply to the study as a whole: The data were considered consistent with the idea that most tumor T cells come from the lymph node and then expand in tumor tissue. Rather than being directly demonstrated, the conclusion that tumor T cells originate in lymph nodes was presented as consistent with a hypothesis. Tumor T-cell repertoires showed less diversity than lymph node repertoires and more diversity than nontumor tissue repertoires, and tumor T-cell repertoires showed preferential V and J gene usage. In luminal-like breast cancer, tumor and nontumor tissue repertoires resembled each other significantly more than in basal-like breast cancer.

Ten or more counts support this clonotype. Its antigen remains unidentified. Base qualities are missing; no much larger clone stands one base away. Data came from an Illumina HiSeq 2000. TCR beta chain libraries were generated by multiplex PCR amplification. High-throughput sequencing was used to analyze the amplified TCR beta chain products. Starting from the raw public reads, TCRdb applied fastp trimming at Q25, assembled clones with MiXCR and retained in-frame beta chains. Every distinct CDR3 protein forms one entry, paired with its most common genes and DNA. The sample table holds roughly 70,000 distinct CDR3 sequences, of which 43% were seen once. The ten largest clones add up to almost 8.5% of the sample. CDR1 and CDR2 are read off the germline V gene as SGHTS and YDEGEE. The trim is 1 base for V and 8 bases for J, with a gap of 9 bases between the germline ends. The CDR3 measures 12 amino acids from cysteine to phenylalanine. Kept here is only the CDR3 DNA, which spans 36 bases and is read in frame from base 1.

Sequencing was carried out using breast tumor tissue. This TCR was recovered from a female donor with breast cancer. Some clones in this sample may be carry-over from other donors' samples. Recombination joined TRBV5-8 with TRBJ1-2; a tentative D match to TRBD1 spans 6 bases. CDR3 reads: CASSLYGGGYTF. Read as DNA, the sequence is TGTGCCAGCAGCTTGTACGGGGGCGGCTACACCTTC.